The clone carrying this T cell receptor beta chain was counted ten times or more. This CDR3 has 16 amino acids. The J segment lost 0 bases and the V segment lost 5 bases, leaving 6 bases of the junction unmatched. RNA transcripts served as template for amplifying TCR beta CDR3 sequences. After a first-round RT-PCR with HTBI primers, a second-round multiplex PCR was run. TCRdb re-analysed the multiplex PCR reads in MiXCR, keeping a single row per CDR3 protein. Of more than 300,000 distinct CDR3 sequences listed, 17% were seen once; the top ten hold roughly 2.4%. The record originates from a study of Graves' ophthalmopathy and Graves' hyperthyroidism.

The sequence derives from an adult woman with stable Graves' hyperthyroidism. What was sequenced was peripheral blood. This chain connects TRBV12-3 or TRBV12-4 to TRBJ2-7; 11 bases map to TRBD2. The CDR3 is CASSGHGTSGSYEQYF. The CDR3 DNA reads TGTGCCAGCAGTGGCCACGGGACTAGCGGCTCCTACGAGCAGTACTTC.